Following are 10 T cell receptor beta chains from one sample sequenced in a study of blood T cell repertoires in COVID-19. Assay: immunoSEQ multiplex PCR; the TCRdb copy retains only in-frame clones and omits some. The repertoire consists of under 300,000 clones, with around 83% occurring once and the leading ten covering roughly 9.6%. The sequencing sample was made of peripheral blood. The receptors stem from a woman of 80 years or more with acute or convalescent COVID-19.

This chain links TRBV9 with TRBJ2-2; 8 nucleotides align to TRBD1. This CDR3 is 16 amino acids long. V shed 3 bases, J shed 1 base, and the junction held 5 bases outside the gene matches. Per germline, CDR1 SGDLS and CDR2 YYNGEE. Here the CDR3 DNA reads TGTGCCAGCAGCGGAGCCAGGGGGCGGAACACCGGGGAGCTGTTTTTT. It specifies CASSGARGRNTGELFF. The full variable domain, completed using reference TRBV9 and TRBJ2-2, is DSGVTQTPKHLITATGQRVTLRCSPRSGDLSVYWYQQSLDQGLQFLIQYYNGEERAKGNILERFSAQQFPDLHSELNLSSLELGDSALYFCASSGARGRNTGELFFGEGSRLTVL.

The genes are TRBV5-8 and TRBJ2-5; weak D call: TRBD1 (6 bases). Germline V gene sequence: CDR1 SGHTS, CDR2 YDEGEE. V was shortened by 0 bases and J by 5 bases, with 14 bases between the two germline ends. This CDR3 spans 15 amino acids. DNA of the CDR3: TGTGCCAGCAGCTTGGAGAGGGGGAGTTGGGAGACCCAGTACTTC. This codes for CASSLERGSWETQYF.

V usage is TRBV2 and J usage is TRBJ1-5, with 7 bases identical to TRBD1. CDR1 and CDR2 (germline): SNHLY, FYNNEI. The J segment lost 4 bases and the V segment lost 4 bases, leaving 4 bases of the junction unmatched. The CDR3 loop spans 14 amino acids. CDR3 DNA sequence: TGTGCCAGCAGTGGGGGCAGGGGGAATCAGCCCCAGCATTTT. Its protein is CASSGGRGNQPQHF.

On this clone: The germline gene is not matched at one end of the junction; a read error may be the cause. Other DNA sequences in the same sample also yield this CDR3. The chain joins TRBV10-3 to TRBJ1-6, with a tentative D call TRBD1 (5 bases). The CDR3 has 13 amino acids. Germline CDR1 is ENHRY and CDR2 is SYGVKD. The chain's CDR3 is CAISTGTGSPLHF. The CDR3 DNA reads as TGTGCTATCAGTACCGGCACAGGTTCACCCCTCCACTTT.

This chain joins TRBV3-1 (or the pseudogene TRBV3-2) and TRBJ2-7; possibly TRBD1 for D (6 bases). The CDR3 runs to 17 residues. Germline CDR1 and CDR2: LGHDT and YNNKEL (reference sequence). The V end lost 1 base, the J end lost 0 bases, and 16 bases lay between the germline ends. As DNA, the CDR3 is TGTGCCAGCAGCCAAGCCCGGCGAGGGACACACTCCTACGAGCAGTACTTC. Translation: CASSQARRGTHSYEQYF.

The chain links TRBV6-5 to TRBJ2-3, with TRBD2 identical over 8 bases. Looked up from germline, CDR1 is MNHEY and CDR2 is SVGAGI. With V trimmed by 6 bases and J by 5 bases, 10 bases remained unmatched. The CDR3 runs 15 residues. The chain's CDR3 is CASRASGGPGDTQYF. The CDR3 region has the DNA TGTGCCAGCAGAGCCTCGGGGGGGCCCGGAGATACGCAGTATTTT.

The CDR3 bases are TGTGCCAGCAGTACCGGACAGCACAATCAGCCCCAGCATTTT. Its translation is CASSTGQHNQPQHF. The V and J genes are TRBV28 and TRBJ1-5, with a weak D call TRBD1 (6 bases). The CDR3 runs to 14 residues. V was trimmed by 5 bases and J by 3 bases, leaving 11 bases between them. Germline lookup yields CDR1 MDHEN and CDR2 SYDVKM.

This chain joins TRBV6-5 and TRBJ1-5; 8 bases agree with TRBD1. The CDR3 has 14 residues. The V gene end was trimmed by 6 bases and the J gene end by 2 bases; junction bases not matched to a gene: 3. Germline values: CDR1 MNHEY, CDR2 SVGAGI. Here the CDR3 DNA reads TGTGCCAGCAGCCTACAGGGGGGCAATCAGCCCCAGCATTTT. Its protein product is CASSLQGGNQPQHF.

This chain joins TRBV10-3 and TRBJ1-3; D is possibly TRBD1 (5 bases). V lost 9 bases, J lost 0 bases, and 18 bases lay in between. CDR3 length: 16 amino acids. Germline V gene data show CDR1 as ENHRY and CDR2 as SYGVKD. CDR3 protein: CAITKGPKNSGNTIYF. The CDR3 region has the DNA TGTGCCATTACGAAGGGGCCTAAAAACTCTGGAAACACCATATATTTT.

This clone has a single count. This chain connects TRBV28 to TRBJ2-1, with D perhaps TRBD2 (7 bases). This CDR3 has 15 residues. Germline V gene sequence: CDR1 MDHEN, CDR2 SYDVKM. The V and J ends lost 2 bases and 5 bases respectively, with 13 bases between them. The CDR3 sequence: CASSLGGGAHNEQFF. CDR3 nucleotides: TGTGCCAGCAGTTTAGGGGGGGGCGCCCACAATGAGCAGTTCTTC.